The 4 T cell receptor beta chains listed next were all sequenced from one sample in a study of cytomegalovirus exposure and HLA in healthy donors. The PCR ran on 60 Vbeta and 13 Jbeta primers. Using immunoSEQ multiplex PCR, the repertoire was profiled, and TCRdb retains in-frame clones only, with some absent. Among 100,000 to 150,000 clones listed, 75% to 85% were seen once. The sequenced material came from PBMCs. The receptors were gathered from a man in his fifties in good health and CMV-seronegative.

Remarks on this clone: The sample has other DNA sequences that encode this CDR3 too. The gene calls are TRBV18 and TRBJ1-1, with D unresolved. The CDR3 spans 13 residues. Trimming took 2 bases from V and 4 from J, leaving 8 bases between them. Germline loops: CDR1 KGHSH, CDR2 LQKENI. The CDR3 reads CASSPGGSTEAFF. The CDR3 DNA reads TGTGCCAGCTCACCAGGAGGGAGCACTGAAGCTTTCTTT.

J is TRBJ2-7 and V is TRBV10-2; possible D gene TRBD1, 6 bases. The CDR3 totals 15 residues. V dropped 4 bases and J dropped 0 bases, with 13 bases sitting between them. Germline assignment: CDR1 WSHSY and CDR2 SAAADI. CDR3 amino acids: CASSVRQGSSYEQYF. In nucleotides, the CDR3 is TGCGCCAGCAGTGTCCGTCAGGGGAGCTCCTACGAGCAGTACTTC.

This chain connects TRBV10-3 to TRBJ1-4; no clear D. This CDR3 spans 18 amino acids. Per the germline V gene, CDR1 is ENHRY and CDR2 is SYGVKD. Trimming cost V 11 bases and J 0 bases, with 25 bases left between them. The CDR3 loop reads CAEPRGLVCYSTNEKLFF. For the CDR3, the DNA is TGTGCCGAGCCGCGAGGACTCGTATGTTACTCAACTAATGAAAAACTGTTTTTT.

This clone came up a few times. The rearrangement uses TRBV19 and TRBJ2-1; 12 bases are shared with TRBD2. CDR3 length: 16 residues. Trimming at V came to 2 bases and at J to 5 bases, leaving 4 bases not matched to a gene. Germline V gives CDR1 LNHDA, CDR2 SQIVND (reference sequence). The DNA of the CDR3 is TGTGCCAGTAGTATACTAGCGGGGGGGTATGACAATGAGCAGTTCTTC. It translates to CASSILAGGYDNEQFF.